The rows below give T cell receptor beta chains drawn from one sample of a study of control samples from healthy donors and cancer patients. The method was immunoSEQ multiplex PCR; TCRdb's version includes in-frame clones alone and lacks a portion of them. This sample has some 120,000 clones, with roughly nine tenths found just once. Material: PBMCs. The receptors shown here come from a woman between 45 and 60 years old with colorectal cancer. The CDR3 runs from the conserved cysteine through the conserved F or W. Each record gives: J gene, clone size, D gene, V gene, CDR3 protein, CDR3 DNA. D genes are given only for firm matches. Clone size is stated in some rows and not others, as once, few, many or a class when expanded.

TRBJ1-3,few,NA,TRBV5-1,CASSLDGNSGNTIYF,TGCGCCAGCAGCTTGGATGGCAACTCTGGAAACACCATATATTTT
TRBJ2-5,NA,NA,TRBV19,CASSMSQGWETQYF,TGTGCCAGTAGTATGTCTCAGGGGTGGGAGACCCAGTACTTC
TRBJ2-1,NA,NA,TRBV5-1,CASRRDLQGRDYNEQFF,TGCGCCAGCAGACGCGACCTACAGGGTCGGGACTACAATGAGCAGTTCTTC
TRBJ2-5,NA,NA,TRBV6-5,CASRGLSGHQETQYF,TGTGCCAGCAGGGGCCTTTCAGGTCATCAAGAGACCCAGTACTTC
TRBJ1-1,NA,NA,TRBV7-9,CASSFGGGLVTEAFF,TGTGCCAGCAGCTTCGGCGGGGGGCTGGTGACTGAAGCTTTCTTT
TRBJ2-3,NA,TRBD2,TRBV5-1,CASSFRTSGGSTDTQYF,TGCGCCAGCAGCTTCCGGACTAGCGGGGGGAGCACAGATACGCAGTATTTT
TRBJ2-1,NA,TRBD2,TRBV18,CASSPRGGRESSYNEQFF,TGTGCCAGCTCACCGCGGGGAGGGCGGGAGAGCTCCTACAATGAGCAGTTCTTC
TRBJ2-7,NA,TRBD1,TRBV7-6,CASSMGQPYEQYF,TGTGCCAGCAGCATGGGACAGCCCTACGAGCAGTACTTC
TRBJ2-4,NA,NA,TRBV28,CASSLREGVKNIQYF,TGTGCCAGCAGTTTGCGCGAGGGAGTCAAAAACATTCAGTACTTC
TRBJ2-3,NA,NA,TRBV6-6,CASSQTRIVSDTQYF,TGTGCCAGCAGTCAGACTAGGATTGTTTCAGATACGCAGTATTTT
TRBJ2-1,NA,NA,TRBV9,CASSRLVSNEQFF,TGTGCCAGCAGCCGACTAGTATCCAATGAGCAGTTCTTC
TRBJ2-7,NA,NA,TRBV7-6,CASSLMGGETGAYEQYF,TGTGCCAGCAGCTTAATGGGCGGGGAAACTGGAGCCTACGAGCAGTACTTC
TRBJ2-3,NA,NA,TRBV13,CASSLRGSDTQYF,TGTGCCAGCAGCCTCCGGGGATCAGATACGCAGTATTTT
TRBJ1-6,NA,NA,TRBV27,CASSNGSPLHF,TGTGCCAGCAGCAATGGTTCACCCCTCCACTTT
TRBJ1-4,NA,NA,TRBV5-6,CASTADATNEKLFF,TGTGCCAGCACCGCGGATGCAACTAATGAAAAACTGTTTTTT
TRBJ1-2,NA,NA,TRBV7-9,CASSLQSLGYGYTF,TGTGCCAGCAGCCTCCAGTCTCTGGGCTATGGCTACACCTTC
TRBJ2-3,NA,TRBD2,TRBV7-9,CASSSGTSGKIDTQYF,TGTGCCAGCAGCTCAGGGACTAGCGGGAAGATTGATACGCAGTATTTT
TRBJ2-3,NA,TRBD2,TRBV5-1,CASSFRTSGYTDTQYF,TGCGCCAGCAGCTTTCGGACTAGCGGTTACACAGATACGCAGTATTTT
TRBJ2-7,NA,TRBD2,TRBV6-2/TRBV6-3,CASSYAGGGDEQYF,TGTGCCAGCAGTTACGCGGGAGGAGGTGACGAGCAGTACTTC
TRBJ2-7,NA,NA,TRBV10-3,CAISERIDSHEQYF,TGTGCCATCAGTGAAAGGATAGATTCCCACGAGCAGTACTTC
TRBJ2-7,NA,NA,TRBV2,CASRPGPYEQYF,TGTGCCAGCAGACCGGGACCCTACGAGCAGTACTTC
TRBJ1-2,NA,NA,TRBV12-3/TRBV12-4,CASSIARDHGYTF,TGTGCCAGCAGTATCGCCAGGGACCATGGCTACACCTTC
TRBJ2-7,NA,NA,TRBV7-6,CASSSTVLHAESSSYEQYF,TGTGCCAGCAGCTCGACAGTACTACACGCGGAGAGTAGCTCCTACGAGCAGTACTTC
TRBJ2-1,NA,NA,TRBV12-3/TRBV12-4,CASSTEGDEQFF,TGTGCCAGCAGTACGGAGGGGGATGAGCAGTTCTTC
TRBJ2-4,NA,NA,TRBV5-4,CASSPGGGGKNIQYF,TGTGCCAGCAGCCCCGGAGGAGGGGGGAAAAACATTCAGTACTTC
TRBJ2-7,NA,NA,TRBV2,CASRDPRVLSSYEQYF,TGTGCCAGCAGGGATCCTAGGGTGTTAAGCTCCTACGAGCAGTACTTC
TRBJ2-7,NA,NA,TRBV5-1,CASSSTGPTYEQYF,TGCGCCAGCAGTTCGACAGGCCCTACCTACGAGCAGTACTTC
TRBJ1-5,NA,NA,TRBV7-9,CASSLAQQPQHF,TGTGCCAGCAGCTTGGCACAACAGCCCCAGCATTTT